This passage covers 14 T cell receptor beta chains from one sample sequenced in a study of blood T cell repertoires in COVID-19. Profiled with immunoSEQ multiplex PCR; TCRdb holds only in-frame clones, not every one. The table has about 380,000 clones, approximately 87% seen once. The sample was PBMCs or T cells enriched from blood (not recorded which). These receptors came from a man aged 30 to 39 who had recovered from COVID-19.

The V call is TRBV23-1, the J call TRBJ1-4; D is ambiguous. TRBV23-1 is reported as an ORF; its role is uncertain. Trimming cost V 7 bases and J 12 bases, with 18 bases left between them. There are 13 residues in the CDR3. CDR3 in DNA: TGCGCCAGCACCCCCGGAGACCTTGCGGAACTGTTTTTT. This gives the protein CASTPGDLAELFF.

The chain recombines TRBV5-1 with TRBJ1-6; TRBD1 might be the D (5 bases). Per the germline V gene, CDR1 is SGHRS and CDR2 is YFSETQ. Trimming took off 5 bases at V and 7 bases at J, with 10 bases between the two ends. This CDR3 comprises 13 residues. In DNA, the CDR3 is TGCGCCAGCAGTCAGGGCCTGAATTCACCCCTCCACTTT. Translated, it gives CASSQGLNSPLHF.

CDR3 sequence (DNA): TGTGCCAGCAGCTTGGGGACAATCTCCTTAGGCTACACCTTC. Amino acid sequence: CASSLGTISLGYTF. The rearrangement joins TRBV5-4 to TRBJ1-2, with TRBD1 as a possible D gene (5 bases). Germline values: CDR1 SGHNT, CDR2 YYREEE (reference sequence). The CDR3 consists of 14 residues. Trimming removed 0 bases at V and 8 bases at J, with 14 bases between.

This clone came up once. The chain carries TRBV7-2 and TRBJ2-5; 16 bases are shared with TRBD2. Germline loops: CDR1 SGHTA, CDR2 FQGNSA. CDR3 length: 18 residues. With 3 bases clipped from V and 4 bases from J, the junction kept 8 bases outside the gene matches. CDR3 loop: CASSLGFGTSGGAETQYF. CDR3 nucleotides: TGTGCCAGCAGCTTGGGATTCGGGACTAGCGGGGGGGCAGAGACCCAGTACTTC.

The chain couples TRBV5-6 to TRBJ1-1; 8 bases match TRBD1. V shed 4 bases, J shed 4 bases, and the junction held 6 bases outside the gene matches. Germline V gene data show CDR1 as SGHDT and CDR2 as YYEEEE. The length of the CDR3 is 14 residues. The CDR3 is CASSPDRASTEAFF. DNA of the CDR3: TGTGCCAGCAGCCCGGACAGGGCGAGCACTGAAGCTTTCTTT.

This sequence joins TRBV7-9 and TRBJ1-2, with D hard to call. CDR1 is SEHNR and CDR2 is FQNEAQ in the germline V gene (reference sequence). CDR3 length: 14 amino acids. V shed 4 bases and J shed 8 bases, with 17 bases lying between them. CDR3 bases: TGTGCCAGCAGCTCCGTAAAAGAATTGAGGGGCTACACCTTC. It specifies CASSSVKELRGYTF.

This rearrangement joins TRBV6-1 to TRBJ1-2, with D unclear. This CDR3 contains 13 residues. Deletions cut 0 bases from V and 4 bases from J, with 6 bases between. The germline V gene encodes CDR1 MNHNS and CDR2 SASEGT. The CDR3 spells CASSEAEFYGYTF. CDR3 DNA sequence: TGTGCCAGCAGTGAAGCGGAGTTCTATGGCTACACCTTC.

This rearrangement joins TRBV9 to TRBJ1-2; tentatively, D is TRBD1 (5 bases). V was cut by 3 bases and J by 3 bases, with 15 bases left in between. This CDR3 has 15 residues. Germline V gene sequence: CDR1 SGDLS, CDR2 YYNGEE. The CDR3 spells CASSASDSPDYGYTF. The CDR3 DNA is TGTGCCAGCAGCGCATCCGACAGCCCTGACTATGGCTACACCTTC.

This clone is a singleton in its sample. The chain employs TRBV27 and TRBJ1-1, with D possibly being TRBD1 (5 bases). Trimming stripped 8 bases from V and 4 bases from J, with 20 bases between. Germline values: CDR1 MNHEY, CDR2 SMNVEV (reference sequence). This CDR3 has 15 amino acids. The CDR3 here is CASRTGTSRGTEAFF. The CDR3 bases are TGTGCCAGCCGGACTGGGACTAGTAGGGGCACTGAAGCTTTCTTT.

V and J are TRBV5-1 and TRBJ1-3, with 9 bases lining up with TRBD1. The CDR3 runs 15 residues. Germline V gene lookup returns CDR1 SGHRS and CDR2 YFSETQ. Unmatched junction bases numbered 3, after V lost 5 bases and J lost 0 bases. DNA for the CDR3: TGCGCCAGCAGGTGGGACAGGGACTCTGGAAACACCATATATTTT. Its protein is CASRWDRDSGNTIYF.

The genes are TRBV5-4 and TRBJ2-1; 8 positions agree with TRBD2. This CDR3 region has 15 residues. CDR1 and CDR2 from the germline V gene are SGHNT and YYREEE (reference sequence). The V and J ends lost 4 bases and 0 bases, in that order; junction bases with no gene match: 3. The DNA for the CDR3 is TGTGCCAGCAGCGGCGGGGGGAACTCCTACAATGAGCAGTTCTTC. It translates to CASSGGGNSYNEQFF.

The CDR3 loop reads CASSPVVSGYTF. In nucleotides, the CDR3 is TGTGCCAGCAGTCCCGTCGTGAGCGGCTACACCTTC. V gene TRBV12-3 or TRBV12-4 combines with J gene TRBJ1-2; D gene ambiguous. This CDR3 is 12 amino acids long. Trimming left V 5 bases short and J 8 bases short, with 12 bases between.

V usage is TRBV4-1 and J usage is TRBJ2-3; a weak D match, TRBD2 (5 bases). Trimming took 4 bases from V and 1 from J, leaving 9 bases between them. There are 14 residues in the CDR3. Looked up from germline, CDR1 is MGHRA and CDR2 is YSYEKL. CDR3 DNA sequence: TGCGCCAGCAGCCCGAGCGGCCGCACAGATACGCAGTATTTT. This sequence encodes CASSPSGRTDTQYF.

The rearrangement links TRBV6-5 to TRBJ1-6, with D possibly matching TRBD1 (5 bases). The V gene's germline CDR1 is MNHEY and CDR2 SVGAGI. V was trimmed by 6 bases and J by 8 bases, leaving 8 bases between them. The CDR3 length is 12 residues. The CDR3 nucleotides read TGTGCCAGCAGCCCGGGGGATTCACCCCTCCACTTT. Amino acids: CASSPGDSPLHF.